One and the same sample provided the 16 T cell receptor beta chains below, sequenced in a study of sequential checkpoint blockade in melanoma. Treatment given: randomized to nivolumab then ipilimumab (arm A) or the reverse (arm B). TCRdb's table, derived via immunoSEQ multiplex PCR, lists solely in-frame clones and lacks some. The sample has around 18,000 clones, roughly two thirds seen once. Specimen: CD8+ T cells sorted from blood (inferred from file names), collected from a patient given nivolumab and ipilimumab in sequence. The receptors were sampled from a human donor with melanoma.

J is TRBJ1-1 and V is TRBV10-2, with a tentative D call TRBD1 (5 bases). Germline V gene lookup returns CDR1 WSHSY and CDR2 SAAADI. Trimming cost V 2 bases and J 4 bases, with 14 bases left between them. CDR3 length equals 15 residues. As DNA, the CDR3 is TGCGCCAGCAGTGAGCTCACGTCGGGGGGCACTGAAGCTTTCTTT. It yields the protein CASSELTSGGTEAFF.

V and J are TRBV11-2 and TRBJ1-1; 9 bases match TRBD1. In germline, CDR1 is SGHAT, CDR2 FQNNGV. The V and J ends lost 3 bases and 3 bases, in that order; junction bases with no gene match: 5. CDR3 length equals 15 residues. The CDR3 nucleotides are TGTGCCAGCAGCTTGGGGACAGGGATCGACACTGAAGCTTTCTTT. Translated, it gives CASSLGTGIDTEAFF.

V and J are TRBV27 and TRBJ1-1; D unresolved. V was clipped by 2 bases and J by 1 base, with 8 bases between them. Germline V gene data show CDR1 as MNHEY and CDR2 as SMNVEV (reference sequence). The CDR3 has 14 amino acids. The CDR3 is CASSLRESNTEAFF. In nucleotides, the CDR3 is TGTGCCAGCAGTTTACGGGAATCGAACACTGAAGCTTTCTTT.

This clone was seen once. This rearrangement joins TRBV7-9 to TRBJ1-1; D gene ambiguous. V was trimmed by 8 bases and J by 4 bases, leaving 8 bases between them. Germline V gives CDR1 SEHNR, CDR2 FQNEAQ (reference sequence). This CDR3 is 11 amino acids long. CDR3 bases: TGTGCCAGCGGCCATGGCACTGAAGCTTTCTTT. Translating it yields CASGHGTEAFF. The whole variable domain, filled in from reference TRBV7-9 and TRBJ1-1, reads DTGVSQNPRHKITKRGQNVTFRCDPISEHNRLYWYRQTLGQGPEFLTYFQNEAQLEKSRLLSDRFSAERPKGSFSTLEIQRTEQGDSAMYLCASGHGTEAFFGQGTRLTVV.

Sample share makes this clone medium-sized. The rearrangement uses TRBV6-5 and TRBJ2-7; 8 bases agree with TRBD1. Germline CDR1 reads MNHEY; CDR2 reads SVGAGI. The CDR3 is 13 residues long. V shed 8 bases, J shed 4 bases, and the junction held 7 bases outside the gene matches. CDR3 DNA sequence: TGTGCCAGCGGGGCAGGGGGCAAGTACGAGCAGTACTTC. It codes for CASGAGGKYEQYF.

This chain uses TRBV9 with TRBJ1-1; a weak D match, TRBD1 (5 bases). This CDR3 region has 13 residues. CDR1 and CDR2 from the germline V gene are SGDLS and YYNGEE. Trimming took 2 bases from V and 6 from J, leaving 11 bases between them. Here the CDR3 reads CASSVGGGAEAFF. The CDR3 DNA sequence: TGTGCCAGCAGCGTGGGGGGGGGAGCTGAAGCTTTCTTT.

This clone has just one count. This chain uses TRBV4-1 with TRBJ1-1, with D perhaps TRBD1 (5 bases). This CDR3 has 16 amino acids. The V end was cut by 0 bases, the J end by 1 base, with 12 bases between. Germline-derived CDR1 and CDR2 are MGHRA and YSYEKL. CDR3 sequence (DNA): TGCGCCAGCAGCCAAGATGGGGCAGGATGGAACACTGAAGCTTTCTTT. Its translation: CASSQDGAGWNTEAFF.

The chain recombines TRBV28 with TRBJ2-1; D may be TRBD2 (6 bases). The CDR3 spans 14 residues. CDR1 is MDHEN and CDR2 is SYDVKM in the germline V gene. Trimming shortened V by 10 bases and J by 0 bases, and 13 bases separated the two germline ends. The DNA for the CDR3 is TGTGCCATAGAGGGCGGGACCTCCTACAATGAGCAGTTCTTC. This sequence encodes CAIEGGTSYNEQFF.

The chain recombines TRBV7-6 with TRBJ2-1; 9 nucleotides align to TRBD2. V dropped 5 bases and J dropped 3; count of bases not matched to a gene: 11. CDR3 length: 17 residues. The germline V gene encodes CDR1 SGHVS and CDR2 FNYEAQ. The CDR3 bases are TGTGCCAGCAGCCGAGAGCGGGGGGCCGGATTCTACAATGAGCAGTTCTTC. Amino acid sequence: CASSRERGAGFYNEQFF. The variable domain in full, with the rest retrieved from reference TRBV7-6 and TRBJ2-1, is GAGVSQSPRYKVTKRGQDVALRCDPISGHVSLYWYRQALGQGPEFLTYFNYEAQQDKSGLPNDRFSAERPEGSISTLTIQRTEQRDSAMYRCASSRERGAGFYNEQFFGPGTRLTVL.

This clone was observed a few times. The J gene is TRBJ1-3, the V gene TRBV9; D might be TRBD1 (6 bases). Per germline, CDR1 SGDLS and CDR2 YYNGEE. Trimming pared 0 bases from V and 4 bases from J, leaving 11 bases between. The length of the CDR3 is 15 residues. The CDR3 sequence is CASSVEGGGGNTIYF. In DNA, the CDR3 is TGTGCCAGCAGCGTAGAAGGGGGAGGGGGAAACACCATATATTTT.

This clone was seen only a few times. V usage is TRBV7-6 and J usage is TRBJ2-7; D might be TRBD1 (7 bases). This CDR3 region has 16 residues. The germline V and J ends were trimmed by 3 bases and 3 bases, with 18 bases remaining between them. CDR1 is SGHVS, CDR2 FNYEAQ, per germline. The CDR3 DNA sequence: TGTGCCAGCAGCTTTACGGCGGGACAGTTGGGCTACGAGCAGTACTTC. Translating gives CASSFTAGQLGYEQYF.

This clone has just a few counts. This chain joins TRBV7-3 and TRBJ2-1; 12 bases line up with TRBD2. CDR1 is SGHTA and CDR2 is FQGTGA in the germline V gene. With 5 bases clipped from V and 2 bases from J, the junction kept 4 bases outside the gene matches. CDR3 length equals 16 residues. CDR3 in DNA: TGTGCCAGCAGCCCTGGGACTAGCGGGCCCTACAATGAGCAGTTCTTC. It specifies CASSPGTSGPYNEQFF.

J is TRBJ1-4 and V is TRBV30; D unclear. The CDR3 loop spans 14 amino acids. Germline loops: CDR1 GTSNPN, CDR2 SVGIG (reference sequence). The V and J ends lost 3 bases and 10 bases respectively, with 18 bases between them. The CDR3 DNA reads as TGTGCCTGGAGCAACTCGGGAACCGCGGGAAAACTGTTTTTT. Translating it yields CAWSNSGTAGKLFF. The full variable domain, rest sourced from reference TRBV30 and TRBJ1-4, is SQTIHQWPATLVQPVGSPLSLECTVEGTSNPNLYWYRQAAGRGLQLLFYSVGIGQISSEVPQNLSASRPQDRQFILSSKKLLLSDSGFYLCAWSNSGTAGKLFFGSGTQLSVL.

This rearrangement joins TRBV5-1 to TRBJ2-5, with unresolved D. The tail of the sequence fits TRBJ2-7 better, so the J call may be wrong. Per germline, CDR1 SGHRS and CDR2 YFSETQ. The CDR3 is made up of 14 amino acids. CDR3 coding DNA: TGCGCCAGCAGCCCCGGCAGGCCCTCCTACGAGCAGTACTTC. This translates into CASSPGRPSYEQYF.

The chain carries TRBV15 and TRBJ2-7; 7 bases agree with TRBD1. V lost 3 bases, J lost 0 bases, and 8 bases stayed unmatched. This CDR3 region has 16 residues. Germline lookup yields CDR1 LNHNV and CDR2 YYDKDF (reference sequence). CDR3 in amino acids: CATSSEYRGSSYEQYF. The CDR3, as DNA: TGTGCCACCAGCAGCGAATACAGGGGAAGCTCCTACGAGCAGTACTTC.

J is TRBJ2-3 and V is TRBV18, with 7 nucleotides matching TRBD2. Germline CDR1 is KGHSH and CDR2 is LQKENI. The ends lost 3 bases at V and 2 bases at J; junction bases unmatched: 5. The CDR3 contains 15 residues. The CDR3 DNA sequence: TGTGCCAGCTCACCCTTGCGGGAGATCACAGATACGCAGTATTTT. Its translation: CASSPLREITDTQYF.